What follows are 28 T cell receptor beta chains derived from one specimen sequenced in a study of Graves' ophthalmopathy and Graves' hyperthyroidism. Amplification targeted the TCR beta CDR3 regions, with RNA transcripts as the source material. Following a first-round RT-PCR that used HTBI primers, a second-round multiplex PCR was carried out. TCRdb re-called the multiplex PCR reads with MiXCR, one entry per CDR3 protein. The table records 600,000 to 950,000 distinct CDR3 sequences, around 40% of them present only once. Sequencing input: peripheral blood. The receptors stem from an adult man with Graves' ophthalmopathy.

This clonotype was detected only a few times. The chain employs TRBV11-2 and TRBJ1-3, with D maybe TRBD1 (5 bases). V lost 3 bases and J 2 bases, leaving 8 bases between the germline ends. The CDR3 has 14 amino acids. Germline V gene lookup returns CDR1 SGHAT and CDR2 FQNNGV. CDR3 DNA sequence: TGTGCCAGCAGCTTCTCGGGGGCTGGAAACACCATATATTTT. It codes for CASSFSGAGNTIYF. The full variable domain, its missing parts supplied by reference TRBV11-2 and TRBJ1-3, is EAGVAQSPRYKIIEKRQSVAFWCNPISGHATLYWYQQILGQGPKLLIQFQNNGVVDDSQLPKDRFSAERLKGVDSTLKIQPAKLEDSAVYLCASSFSGAGNTIYFGEGSWLTVV.

This clonotype came up a few times. The V gene is TRBV5-4, the J gene TRBJ1-6; D possibly corresponds to TRBD1 (5 bases). In germline, CDR1 is SGHNT, CDR2 YYREEE (reference sequence). The CDR3 has 14 amino acids. The V and J ends lost 3 bases and 5 bases respectively, with 9 bases between them. CDR3 residues: CASSSGRDNSPLHF. The CDR3 DNA reads as TGTGCCAGCAGCTCGGGACGGGATAATTCACCCCTCCACTTT.

This clonotype was observed many times. This rearrangement joins TRBV7-9 to TRBJ1-2; 8 bases map to TRBD1. This CDR3 contains 14 residues. In germline, CDR1 is SEHNR, CDR2 FQNEAQ (reference sequence). V shed 5 bases and J 4 bases; nucleotides not matched to a gene: 6. The CDR3 loop is CASSLGTGTYGYTF. The DNA for the CDR3 is TGTGCCAGCAGCCTAGGGACAGGCACCTATGGCTACACCTTC.

On this clonotype: Possible read error: a much larger clone is one base away. The gene calls are TRBV7-9 and TRBJ1-2, with TRBD1 matching over 8 bases. CDR1 and CDR2 (germline): SEHNR, FQNEAQ (reference sequence). The CDR3 runs to 15 residues. J lost 1 base, V lost 6 bases, and 7 bases had no gene match. The CDR3 loop is CASSEGQEFNYGYTF. CDR3 DNA sequence: TGTGCCAGCAGTGAGGGACAGGAATTTAACTATGGCTACACCTTC.

As for this clonotype: A much larger clonotype is one base distant, so this may be a read error. The conserved phenylalanine or tryptophan normally closing the CDR3 is absent here, so this likely arose from a read error. The chain combines TRBV10-2 with TRBJ1-1; D call uncertain. Germline V gene sequence: CDR1 WSHSY, CDR2 SAAADI. V dropped 4 bases and J dropped 8 bases, with 8 bases sitting between them. The CDR3 runs 11 residues. As DNA, the CDR3 is TGCGCCAGCAGTGGAGGCATGGAAGCTTTCCTT. Its translation: CASSGGMEAFL.

This clonotype was counted ten times or more. This chain links TRBV20-1 with TRBJ2-7; D may correspond to TRBD1 or TRBD2 (5 bases each). The V and J ends lost 6 bases and 2 bases respectively, with 14 bases between them. The CDR3 runs to 13 residues. Germline V lookup: CDR1 DFQATT, CDR2 SNEGSKA (reference sequence). The CDR3 region has the DNA TGCAGTGCACGGGACCAGACAACCTACGAGCAGTACTTC. Translating it yields CSARDQTTYEQYF.

The chain recombines TRBV24-1 with TRBJ2-1, with TRBD2 identical over 7 bases. This CDR3 comprises 16 residues. Germline V gene lookup returns CDR1 KGHDR and CDR2 SFDVKD. The V segment lost 3 bases and the J segment 5 bases; nucleotides outside the gene matches: 9. The CDR3 DNA follows: TGTGCCACCAGTGATCCCCTAGGACTAGGGAACAATGAGCAGTTCTTC. As protein: CATSDPLGLGNNEQFF.

This clonotype has only one observation. Sequence at one end of the junction differs from germline and may be a read error. The chain joins TRBV10-3 to TRBJ1-6; 9 bases match TRBD1. The CDR3 has 17 residues. Germline values: CDR1 ENHRY, CDR2 SYGVKD. CDR3 in amino acids: CASSYPRQGVTNSPLHF. CDR3 DNA sequence: TGTGCCAGCAGTTATCCCCGACAGGGGGTGACGAATTCACCCCTCCACTTT.

The V call is TRBV24-1, the J call TRBJ1-5, with 8 bases matching TRBD1. CDR1 is KGHDR, CDR2 SFDVKD, per germline. The CDR3 is 13 residues long. CDR3 residues: CASLGQGEQPQHF. CDR3 sequence (DNA): TGTGCTAGTTTAGGACAGGGAGAGCAGCCCCAGCATTTT.

There are a few counts of this clonotype. The rearrangement joins TRBV2 to TRBJ2-7; 8 bases align to TRBD2. CDR1 is SNHLY, CDR2 FYNNEI, per germline. This CDR3 has 14 amino acids. V shed 8 bases, J shed 3 bases, and the junction held 9 bases outside the gene matches. This CDR3 reads CASRLRGGNYEQYF. The CDR3 DNA sequence: TGTGCCAGCCGCCTTCGGGGGGGCAACTACGAGCAGTACTTC. Looking up the rest from reference TRBV2 and TRBJ2-7 gives the full variable domain: EPEVTQTPSHQVTQMGQEVILRCVPISNHLYFYWYRQILGQKVEFLVSFYNNEISEKSEIFDDQFSVERPDGSNFTLKIRSTKLEDSAMYFCASRLRGGNYEQYFGPGTRLTVT.

A note on this clonotype: One end of the junction does not line up with germline, which may come from a read error. The CDR3 sequence: CASSPGRGTGELFF. CDR3 bases: TGCGCCAGCAGCCCGGGACGTGGCACCGGGGAGCTGTTTTTT. The V call is TRBV7-2, the J call TRBJ2-2; D is tentatively TRBD1 or TRBD2 (5 bases each). The CDR3 loop spans 14 amino acids. Germline CDR1 is SGHTA and CDR2 is FQGNSA.

This clonotype was counted at least ten times. V and J are TRBV15 and TRBJ2-5; D uncertain. CDR3 length: 12 residues. With 8 bases removed from V and 5 bases from J, the gap between germline ends came to 12 bases. CDR1 is LNHNV and CDR2 is YYDKDF in the germline V gene (reference sequence). Here the CDR3 DNA reads TGTGCCACCGACAAAAATGACGAGACCCAGTACTTC. It yields the protein CATDKNDETQYF. Full variable domain (remainder filled in from reference TRBV15 and TRBJ2-5): DAMVIQNPRYQVTQFGKPVTLSCSQTLNHNVMYWYQQKSSQAPKLLFHYYDKDFNNEADTPDNFQSRRPNTSFCFLDIRSPGLGDTAMYLCATDKNDETQYFGPGTRLLVL.

This clonotype was seen a handful of times. This sequence joins TRBV20-1 and TRBJ1-1, with 9 bases lining up with TRBD1. Germline V gene lookup returns CDR1 DFQATT and CDR2 SNEGSKA (reference sequence). J gave up 3 bases and V 4 bases, and 6 bases lay outside the gene matches. This CDR3 is 14 amino acids long. CDR3 DNA: TGCAGTGCTATCACAGGGGGCTCGGACACTGAAGCTTTCTTT. This encodes CSAITGGSDTEAFF.

The V and J genes are TRBV11-2 and TRBJ1-4; tentative D call: TRBD1 (6 bases). Trimming took off 2 bases at V and 0 bases at J, with 10 bases between the two ends. CDR1 SGHAT and CDR2 FQNNGV come from the germline V gene. This CDR3 has 16 amino acids. The CDR3 region is CASSLRGPATNEKLFF. In DNA form, the CDR3 reads TGTGCCAGCAGCTTACGGGGGCCTGCAACTAATGAAAAACTGTTTTTT.

This clonotype was detected a few times. The chain links TRBV2 to TRBJ1-2, with D perhaps matching TRBD1 (5 bases). Germline V gene data show CDR1 as SNHLY and CDR2 as FYNNEI. The V gene lost 4 bases and the J gene lost 4 bases, with 13 bases spanning the gap. The CDR3 has 14 amino acids. DNA for the CDR3: TGTGCCAGCAGTGTCCCGGGGCTGCGCTATGGCTACACCTTC. Amino acids: CASSVPGLRYGYTF.

The chain uses TRBV20-1 and TRBJ2-5; TRBD1 aligns across 10 bases. From germline, CDR1 is DFQATT and CDR2 SNEGSKA (reference sequence). Losses at the gene ends were 6 bases for V and 5 bases for J; bases not matched to a gene: 12. The CDR3 consists of 15 residues. The CDR3 coding sequence is TGCAGTGCCCTCCCACCGGGACAGGGGCCCGAGACCCAGTACTTC. It codes for CSALPPGQGPETQYF.

This chain connects TRBV20-1 to TRBJ1-5; 7 bases line up with TRBD1. The CDR3 sequence is 14 residues long. Germline V gene lookup returns CDR1 DFQATT and CDR2 SNEGSKA (reference sequence). J was trimmed by 2 bases and V by 6 bases; bases with no gene match: 7. For the CDR3, the DNA is TGCAGTGCCCAAAGGGGGCAGGGCAATCAGCCCCAGCATTTT. Its translation is CSAQRGQGNQPQHF.

This clonotype appeared once. This chain connects TRBV15 to TRBJ2-5; 7 bases agree with TRBD2. CDR3 length equals 17 residues. After removal of 1 base from V and 5 bases from J, the junction contained 13 bases not matched to a gene. The germline V gene encodes CDR1 LNHNV and CDR2 YYDKDF (reference sequence). This CDR3 reads CATSRARSGRSWETQYF. Written as DNA, the CDR3 is TGTGCCACCAGCAGAGCCCGATCCGGGAGGAGTTGGGAGACCCAGTACTTC.

The chain recombines TRBV25-1 with TRBJ1-1; 7 bases match TRBD1. The ends lost 3 bases at V and 6 bases at J; junction bases unmatched: 10. CDR3 size: 15 residues. Per germline, CDR1 MGHDK and CDR2 SYGVNS. CDR3 loop: CASSDPDRVRAEAFF. The CDR3 DNA reads TGTGCCAGCAGTGACCCCGACAGGGTTAGAGCTGAAGCTTTCTTT.

The chain has TRBV19 and TRBJ1-1; 7 bases are a match to TRBD1. Germline V gene data show CDR1 as LNHDA and CDR2 as SQIVND (reference sequence). With V trimmed by 6 bases and J by 3 bases, 7 bases remained unmatched. The CDR3 contains 14 residues. The CDR3 is CASSARGLDTEAFF. The CDR3 nucleotides read TGTGCCAGTAGCGCTAGGGGGCTTGACACTGAAGCTTTCTTT.

This clonotype was recorded many times. The rearrangement links TRBV11-2 to TRBJ1-3; the D gene is possibly TRBD1 (5 bases). V was clipped by 1 base and J by 2 bases, with 12 bases between them. The germline V gene has CDR1 SGHAT and CDR2 FQNNGV. The CDR3 consists of 16 residues. The CDR3 loop reads CASSLAGQIAGNTIYF. The CDR3 DNA reads TGTGCCAGCAGCTTAGCAGGGCAGATCGCTGGAAACACCATATATTTT.

This clonotype came up many times. The chain employs TRBV15 and TRBJ1-2; 7 positions match TRBD1. Germline trimming cut 3 bases from V and 5 bases from J; bases unmatched to any gene: 0. The CDR3 is made up of 12 amino acids. Germline V CDR1 and CDR2: LNHNV, YYDKDF (reference sequence). CDR3 in amino acids: CATSRDRYGYTF. CDR3 DNA: TGTGCCACCAGCAGGGACAGGTATGGCTACACCTTC.

The DNA of the CDR3 is TGTGCCAGCAGCGTAGCTACCAGACAGATTAACTATGGCTACACCTTC. Encoded protein: CASSVATRQINYGYTF. The chain joins TRBV9 to TRBJ1-2; weak D call: TRBD1 (5 bases). The CDR3 sequence is 16 residues long. V lost 0 bases and J 1 base, leaving 13 bases between the germline ends. Germline CDR1 and CDR2: SGDLS and YYNGEE.

The V gene is TRBV29-1, the J gene TRBJ1-2, with a possible D match to TRBD1 (6 bases). Looked up from germline, CDR1 is SQVTM and CDR2 is ANQGSEA. The ends were cut back, 5 bases at V and 8 bases at J, with 18 bases in the middle. CDR3 length: 13 amino acids. In DNA form, the CDR3 reads TGCAGCGTTTACGGGGGGGCCCTCTACGGCTACACCTTC. Translation: CSVYGGALYGYTF.

This clonotype showed up many times. The rearrangement joins TRBV7-9 to TRBJ1-1; no clear D. This CDR3 region has 12 residues. Germline loops: CDR1 SEHNR, CDR2 FQNEAQ (reference sequence). Trimming left V 4 bases short and J 11 bases short, with 14 bases between. The CDR3 loop reads CASSSESLSAFF. DNA of the CDR3: TGTGCCAGCAGCTCTGAGTCCCTGAGTGCTTTCTTT.

This clonotype turned up a few times. The chain uses TRBV19 and TRBJ1-2; D perhaps matches TRBD1 (5 bases). CDR1 and CDR2 from the germline V gene are LNHDA and SQIVND (reference sequence). V was cut by 3 bases and J by 1 base, with 15 bases left in between. The CDR3 has 16 amino acids. CDR3 DNA sequence: TGTGCCAGTAGTATGATAGGGGCCAGGAGTAACTATGGCTACACCTTC. It specifies CASSMIGARSNYGYTF. The full variable domain, in which reference TRBV19 and TRBJ1-2 provide the parts outside the CDR3, is DGGITQSPKYLFRKEGQNVTLSCEQNLNHDAMYWYRQDPGQGLRLIYYSQIVNDFQKGDIAEGYSVSREKKESFPLTVTSAQKNPTAFYLCASSMIGARSNYGYTFGSGTRLTVV.

The chain has TRBV25-1 and TRBJ2-5; D remains unclear. V was trimmed by 6 bases and J by 5 bases, leaving 13 bases between them. The CDR3 length is 13 residues. Germline V lookup: CDR1 MGHDK, CDR2 SYGVNS. The CDR3 here is CASSVGSRETQYF. CDR3 nucleotide sequence: TGTGCCAGCAGCGTTGGGTCCCGGGAGACCCAGTACTTC.

The J gene is TRBJ2-7, the V gene TRBV11-1; D is unresolved. The germline V gene encodes CDR1 SGHAT and CDR2 FQDESV (reference sequence). V lost 1 base and J 5 bases, leaving 15 bases between the germline ends. The CDR3 is 15 amino acids. For the CDR3, the DNA is TGTGCCAGCAGCTTAGGCCGGACGCGGATCCACGAGCAGTACTTC. Translating it yields CASSLGRTRIHEQYF.